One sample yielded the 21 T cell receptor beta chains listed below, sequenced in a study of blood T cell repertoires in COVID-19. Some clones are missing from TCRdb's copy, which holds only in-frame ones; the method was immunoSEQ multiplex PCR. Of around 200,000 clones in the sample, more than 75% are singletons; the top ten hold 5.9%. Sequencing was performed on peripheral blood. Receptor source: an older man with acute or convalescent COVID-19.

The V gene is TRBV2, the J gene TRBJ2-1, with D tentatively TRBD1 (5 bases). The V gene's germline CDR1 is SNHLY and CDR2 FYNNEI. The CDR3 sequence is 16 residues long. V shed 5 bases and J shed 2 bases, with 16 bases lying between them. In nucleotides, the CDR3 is TGTGCCAGCAGTCCTCGACAGTTCCCCACCTACAATGAGCAGTTCTTC. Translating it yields CASSPRQFPTYNEQFF. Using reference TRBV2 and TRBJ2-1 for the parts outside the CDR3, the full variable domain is EPEVTQTPSHQVTQMGQEVILRCVPISNHLYFYWYRQILGQKVEFLVSFYNNEISEKSEIFDDQFSVERPDGSNFTLKIRSTKLEDSAMYFCASSPRQFPTYNEQFFGPGTRLTVL.

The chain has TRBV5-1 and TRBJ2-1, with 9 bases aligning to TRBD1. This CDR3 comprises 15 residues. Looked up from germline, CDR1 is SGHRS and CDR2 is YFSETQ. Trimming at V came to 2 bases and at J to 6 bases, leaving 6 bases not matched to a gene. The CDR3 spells CASSFSPTGGNEQFF. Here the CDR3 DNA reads TGCGCCAGCAGCTTCTCACCGACAGGGGGCAATGAGCAGTTCTTC.

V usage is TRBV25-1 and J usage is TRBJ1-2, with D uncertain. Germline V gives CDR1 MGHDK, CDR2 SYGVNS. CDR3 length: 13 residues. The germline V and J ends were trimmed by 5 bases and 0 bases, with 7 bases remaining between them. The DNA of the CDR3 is TGTGCCAGCAGTTTCGGTGCTAACTATGGCTACACCTTC. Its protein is CASSFGANYGYTF.

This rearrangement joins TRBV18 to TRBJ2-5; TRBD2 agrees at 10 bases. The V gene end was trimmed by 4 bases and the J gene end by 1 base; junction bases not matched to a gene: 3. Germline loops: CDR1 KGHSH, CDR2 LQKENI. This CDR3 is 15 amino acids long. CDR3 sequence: CASSQTSGFQETQYF. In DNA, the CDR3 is TGTGCCAGCTCACAGACTAGCGGGTTCCAAGAGACCCAGTACTTC.

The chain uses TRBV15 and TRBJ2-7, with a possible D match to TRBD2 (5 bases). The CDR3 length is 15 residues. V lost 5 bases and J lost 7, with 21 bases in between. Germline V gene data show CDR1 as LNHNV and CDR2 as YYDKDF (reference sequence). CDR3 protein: CATSDPGIVEREQYF. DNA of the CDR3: TGTGCCACCAGCGACCCGGGAATAGTAGAAAGGGAGCAGTACTTC.

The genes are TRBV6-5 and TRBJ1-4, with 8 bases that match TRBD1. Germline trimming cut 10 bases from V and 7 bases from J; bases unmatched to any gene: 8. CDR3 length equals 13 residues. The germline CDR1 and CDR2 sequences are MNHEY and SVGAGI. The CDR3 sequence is CATRTGNTEKLFF. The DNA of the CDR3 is TGTGCCACAAGGACAGGGAACACTGAAAAACTGTTTTTT.

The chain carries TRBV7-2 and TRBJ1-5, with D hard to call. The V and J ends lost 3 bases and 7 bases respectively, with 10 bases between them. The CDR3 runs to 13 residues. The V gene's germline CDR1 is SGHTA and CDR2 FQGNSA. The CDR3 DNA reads TGTGCCAGCAGCTTGTCGGTGGGCCAGCCCCAGCATTTT. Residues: CASSLSVGQPQHF.

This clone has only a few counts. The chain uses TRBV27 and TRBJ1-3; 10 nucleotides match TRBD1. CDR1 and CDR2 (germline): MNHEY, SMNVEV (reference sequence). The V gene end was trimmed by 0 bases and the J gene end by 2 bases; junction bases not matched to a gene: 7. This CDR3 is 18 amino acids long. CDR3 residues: CASSLSRSGTGAGNTIYF. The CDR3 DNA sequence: TGTGCCAGCAGTTTATCCAGGAGTGGGACAGGGGCTGGAAACACCATATATTTT.

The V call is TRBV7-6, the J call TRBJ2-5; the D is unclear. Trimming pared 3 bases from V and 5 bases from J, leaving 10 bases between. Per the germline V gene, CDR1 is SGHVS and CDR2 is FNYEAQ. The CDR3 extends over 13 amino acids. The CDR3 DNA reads TGTGCCAGCAGCTTCACTCAGGTCGAGACCCAGTACTTC. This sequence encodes CASSFTQVETQYF.

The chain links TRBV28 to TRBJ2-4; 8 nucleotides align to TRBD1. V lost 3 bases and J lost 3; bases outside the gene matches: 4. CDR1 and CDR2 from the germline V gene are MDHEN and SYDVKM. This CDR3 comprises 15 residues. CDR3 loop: CASSLTGAGKNIQYF. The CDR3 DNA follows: TGTGCCAGCAGTTTGACAGGGGCAGGCAAAAACATTCAGTACTTC.

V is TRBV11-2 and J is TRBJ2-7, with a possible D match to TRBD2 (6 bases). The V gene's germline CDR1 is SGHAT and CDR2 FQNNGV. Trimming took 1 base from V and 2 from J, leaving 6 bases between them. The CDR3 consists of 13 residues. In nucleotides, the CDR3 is TGTGCCAGCAGCTTAGGGACTACCTACGAGCAGTACGTC. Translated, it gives CASSLGTTYEQYV.

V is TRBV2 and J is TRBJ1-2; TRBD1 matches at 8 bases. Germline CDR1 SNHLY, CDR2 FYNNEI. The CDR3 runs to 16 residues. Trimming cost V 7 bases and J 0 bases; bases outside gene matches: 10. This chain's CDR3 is CASNSQGGSPNYGYTF. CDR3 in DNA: TGTGCCAGCAACTCACAGGGGGGTTCCCCTAACTATGGCTACACCTTC.

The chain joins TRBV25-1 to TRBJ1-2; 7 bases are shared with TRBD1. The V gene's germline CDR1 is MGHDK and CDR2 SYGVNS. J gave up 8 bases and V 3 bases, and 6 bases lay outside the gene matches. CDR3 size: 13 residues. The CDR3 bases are TGTGCCAGCAGTGATCACAGGGGACAGGGCTACACCTTC. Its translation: CASSDHRGQGYTF.

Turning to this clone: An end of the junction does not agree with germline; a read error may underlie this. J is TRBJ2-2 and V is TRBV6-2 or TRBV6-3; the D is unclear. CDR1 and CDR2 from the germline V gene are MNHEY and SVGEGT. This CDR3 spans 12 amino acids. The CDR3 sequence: CASRYSVGELFF. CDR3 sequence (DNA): TGTGCCAGCAGATACTCCGTCGGGGAGCTGTTTTTT.

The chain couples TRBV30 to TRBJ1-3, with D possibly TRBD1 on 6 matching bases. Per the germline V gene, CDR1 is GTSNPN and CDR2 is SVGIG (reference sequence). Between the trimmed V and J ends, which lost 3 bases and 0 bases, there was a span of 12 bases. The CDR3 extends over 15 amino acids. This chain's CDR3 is CAWSAQGISGNTIYF. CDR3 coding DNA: TGTGCCTGGAGCGCACAGGGCATCTCTGGAAACACCATATATTTT. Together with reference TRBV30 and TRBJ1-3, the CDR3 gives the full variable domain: SQTIHQWPATLVQPVGSPLSLECTVEGTSNPNLYWYRQAAGRGLQLLFYSVGIGQISSEVPQNLSASRPQDRQFILSSKKLLLSDSGFYLCAWSAQGISGNTIYFGEGSWLTVV.

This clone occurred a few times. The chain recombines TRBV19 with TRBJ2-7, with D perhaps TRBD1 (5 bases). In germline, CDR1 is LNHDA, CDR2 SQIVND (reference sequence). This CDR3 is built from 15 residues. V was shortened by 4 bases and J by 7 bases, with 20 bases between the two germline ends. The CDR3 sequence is CASSTYSTAPGEQYF. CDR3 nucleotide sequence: TGTGCCAGTAGTACCTACTCGACAGCCCCCGGGGAGCAGTACTTC.

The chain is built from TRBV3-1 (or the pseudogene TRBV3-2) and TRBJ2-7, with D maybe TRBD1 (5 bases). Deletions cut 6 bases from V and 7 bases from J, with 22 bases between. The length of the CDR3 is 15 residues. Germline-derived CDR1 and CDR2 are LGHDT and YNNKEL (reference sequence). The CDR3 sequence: CASSREGPRAGEQYF. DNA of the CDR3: TGTGCCAGCAGTCGCGAAGGGCCCCGGGCAGGGGAGCAGTACTTC.

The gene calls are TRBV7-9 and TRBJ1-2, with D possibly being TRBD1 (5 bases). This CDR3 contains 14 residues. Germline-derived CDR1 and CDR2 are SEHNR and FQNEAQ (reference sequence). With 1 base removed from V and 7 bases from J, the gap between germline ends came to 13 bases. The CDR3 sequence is CASSLDRTTSGYTF. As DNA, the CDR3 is TGTGCCAGCAGCTTAGACAGGACCACGAGTGGCTACACCTTC.

The CDR3 spells CASSKGGWDEQFF. The CDR3 DNA is TGTGCCAGTAGTAAGGGGGGGTGGGATGAGCAGTTCTTC. The chain couples TRBV19 to TRBJ2-1; the D gene is possibly TRBD2 (7 bases). V lost 4 bases and J lost 8, with 12 bases in between. The germline V gene has CDR1 LNHDA and CDR2 SQIVND (reference sequence). CDR3 length: 13 residues.

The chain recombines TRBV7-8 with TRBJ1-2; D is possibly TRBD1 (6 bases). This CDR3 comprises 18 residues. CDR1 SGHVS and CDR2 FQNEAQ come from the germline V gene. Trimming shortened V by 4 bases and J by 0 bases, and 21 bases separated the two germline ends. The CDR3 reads CASSSSPVGGAANYGYTF. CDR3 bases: TGTGCCAGCAGCTCTAGTCCGGTGGGGGGGGCAGCTAACTATGGCTACACCTTC. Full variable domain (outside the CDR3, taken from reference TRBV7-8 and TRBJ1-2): GAGVSQSPRYKVAKRGQDVALRCDPISGHVSLFWYQQALGQGPEFLTYFQNEAQLDKSGLPSDRFFAERPEGSVSTLKIQRTQQEDSAVYLCASSSSPVGGAANYGYTFGSGTRLTVV.

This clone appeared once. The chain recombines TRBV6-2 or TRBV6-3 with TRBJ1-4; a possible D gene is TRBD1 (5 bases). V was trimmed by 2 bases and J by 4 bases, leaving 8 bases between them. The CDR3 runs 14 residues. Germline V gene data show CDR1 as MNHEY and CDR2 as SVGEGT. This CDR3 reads CASSYGGNNEKLFF. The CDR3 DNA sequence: TGTGCCAGCAGTTACGGGGGGAATAATGAAAAACTGTTTTTT.